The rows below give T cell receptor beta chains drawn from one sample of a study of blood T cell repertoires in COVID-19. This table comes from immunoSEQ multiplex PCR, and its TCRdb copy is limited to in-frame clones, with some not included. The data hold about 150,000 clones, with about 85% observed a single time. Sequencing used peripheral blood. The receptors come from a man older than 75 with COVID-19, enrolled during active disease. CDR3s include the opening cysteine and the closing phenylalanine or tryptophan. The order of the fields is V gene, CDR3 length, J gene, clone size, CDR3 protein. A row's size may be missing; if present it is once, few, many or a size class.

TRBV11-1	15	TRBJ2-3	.	CASSTPLGATDTQYF
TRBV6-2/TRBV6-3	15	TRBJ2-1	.	CASSSPGSGYNEQFF
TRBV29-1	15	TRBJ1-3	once	CSVAEGALSGNTIYF
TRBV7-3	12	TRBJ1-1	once	CASSLDTGKAFF
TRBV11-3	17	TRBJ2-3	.	CASSSSYYRGRTDTQYF
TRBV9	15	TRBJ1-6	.	CASSVGAGPDSPLHF
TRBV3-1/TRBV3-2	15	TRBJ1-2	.	CASSQESAGIYGYTF
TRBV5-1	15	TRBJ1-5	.	CASSLEWGGNQPQHF
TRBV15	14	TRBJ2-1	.	CATSRAQGNNEQFF
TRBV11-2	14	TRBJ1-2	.	CASSLAGGDYGYTF
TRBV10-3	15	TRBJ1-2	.	CAIRPGTGGNYGYTF
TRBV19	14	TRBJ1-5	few	CASSIKGGNQPQHF
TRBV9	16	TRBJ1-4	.	CASSVLGQGANEKLFF
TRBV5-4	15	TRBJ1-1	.	CASSLDRGLNTEAFF
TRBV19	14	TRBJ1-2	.	CASSTGVRIYGYTF
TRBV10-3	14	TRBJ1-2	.	CAISEGANWYGYTF
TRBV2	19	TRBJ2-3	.	CASSYRLAGGHLGTDTQYF
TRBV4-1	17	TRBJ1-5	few	CASSQERDRVSSQPQHF
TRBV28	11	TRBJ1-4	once	CASSSQEKLFF
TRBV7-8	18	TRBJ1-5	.	CASSLWTGLQYSNQPQHF
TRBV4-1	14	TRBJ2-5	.	CASSQGSAVETQYF
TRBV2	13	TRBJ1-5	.	CASSLQGRQPQHF
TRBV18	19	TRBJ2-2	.	CASSPTGLAGLANTGELFF
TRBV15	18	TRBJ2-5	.	CATSRDPLTSGGGETQYF
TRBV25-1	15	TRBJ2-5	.	CASNRASGGQETQYF
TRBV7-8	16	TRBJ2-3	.	CASSLYTAGDTDTQYF
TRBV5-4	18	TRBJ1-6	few	CASSVGGQGGSYNSPLHF
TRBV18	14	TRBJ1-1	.	CASSPTGVSTEAFF
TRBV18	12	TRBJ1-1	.	CASTGMNTEAFF
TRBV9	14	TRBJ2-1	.	CASSVSGTYNEQFF
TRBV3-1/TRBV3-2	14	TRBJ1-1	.	CASSRSGRNTEAFF
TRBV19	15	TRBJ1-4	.	CASSMRSGQSEKLFF
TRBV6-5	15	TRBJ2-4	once	CASSSPPQAKNIQYF
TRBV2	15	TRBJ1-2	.	CASSPGQPSFYGYTF
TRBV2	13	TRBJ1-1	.	CASRGQARFEAFF
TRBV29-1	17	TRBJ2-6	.	CSVPRTPTASGANVLTF
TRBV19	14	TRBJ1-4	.	CASTRGVTGEKLFF
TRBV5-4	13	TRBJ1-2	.	CASSLPGDYGYTF
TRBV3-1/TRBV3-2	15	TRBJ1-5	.	CASSQGRGRRTPQHF
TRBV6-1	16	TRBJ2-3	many	CASSERLAGGRDTQYF
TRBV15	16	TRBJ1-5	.	CATSSRRDNSNQPQHF
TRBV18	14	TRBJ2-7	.	CASSPKTGSYEQYF
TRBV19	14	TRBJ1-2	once	CASSINRAYYGYTF
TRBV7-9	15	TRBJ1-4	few	CASSLRGALNEKLFF
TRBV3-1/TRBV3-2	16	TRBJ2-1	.	CASSQDLASGGNEQFF
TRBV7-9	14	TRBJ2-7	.	CASSLGQGPDEQYF
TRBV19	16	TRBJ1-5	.	CASSIKGSVPSQPQHF
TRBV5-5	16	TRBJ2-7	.	CASSLTGAGGGYEQYF
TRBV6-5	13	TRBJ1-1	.	CASSYGGDTEAFF
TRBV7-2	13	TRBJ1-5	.	CASSLSYNQPQHF
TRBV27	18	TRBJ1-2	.	CASCAGRWGVGSNYGYTF
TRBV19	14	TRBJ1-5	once	CASTHQQGNQPQHF
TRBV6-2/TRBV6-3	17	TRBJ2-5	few	CASSPLGLAGGRETQYF
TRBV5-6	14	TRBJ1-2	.	CASSHWGQGDGYTF
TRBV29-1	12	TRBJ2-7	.	CSAGQGIYEQYF